What follows are 2 T cell receptor beta chains derived from one specimen sequenced in a study of shared clonotypes between healthy human individuals. Assay used: immunoSEQ multiplex PCR; TCRdb lists only in-frame clones, some missing. Of approximately 640,000 clones listed, around 72% are singletons. The sample consisted of memory CD4+ T cells sorted from blood. Noted subset: CD45RA-negative fraction. These receptors came from a woman aged 30 to 39 in good health.

As regards this clone: The sample holds other DNA sequences that translate to the same CDR3. This rearrangement joins TRBV28 to TRBJ2-5; TRBD1 matches 8 bases. CDR3 length: 15 amino acids. Germline CDR1 MDHEN, CDR2 SYDVKM. With V trimmed by 1 base and J by 4 bases, 5 bases remained unmatched. The CDR3 is CASSLSQGAGETQYF. Written as DNA, the CDR3 is TGTGCCAGCAGTTTATCGCAGGGGGCGGGAGAGACCCAGTACTTC.

As DNA, the CDR3 is TGTGCCAGCTCACCTCGACAGGGTGGGAGGATAGGCAATCAGCCCCAGCATTTT. It codes for CASSPRQGGRIGNQPQHF. The J gene is TRBJ1-5, the V gene TRBV18; 7 bases are shared with TRBD1. The CDR3 length is 18 residues. V shed 3 bases and J 2 bases; nucleotides not matched to a gene: 13. Germline values: CDR1 KGHSH, CDR2 LQKENI.